These 16 T cell receptor beta chains originate from one sample sequenced in a study of neurological immune-mediated disorders. TCRdb re-called the 5' RACE reads with MiXCR, one entry per CDR3 protein. This sample has about 79,000 distinct CDR3 sequences, with around 14% found just once. The sample consisted of PBMCs. The receptors derive from a woman between 50 and 59 years old in good health.

This clonotype was counted many times. This rearrangement joins TRBV10-3 to TRBJ1-1; the D is unclear. CDR3 length equals 14 residues. Looked up from germline, CDR1 is ENHRY and CDR2 is SYGVKD. The V and J ends lost 10 bases and 3 bases respectively, with 18 bases between them. CDR3 sequence reads: CATKEREAHTEAFF. The CDR3 DNA follows: TGTGCCACCAAAGAGAGGGAGGCTCACACTGAAGCTTTCTTT.

With respect to this clonotype: A much larger clone differs from this one at a single base, so this may be a read error. This rearrangement joins TRBV15 to TRBJ2-5; D gene uncertain. The CDR3 is 15 residues long. V lost 0 bases and J 6 bases, leaving 14 bases between the germline ends. Germline assignment: CDR1 LNHNV and CDR2 YYDKDF (reference sequence). CDR3 sequence reads: CATSRDLASGKTQYF. CDR3 DNA sequence: TGTGCCACCAGCAGAGATTTAGCAAGTGGAAAGACCCAGTACTTC.

This clonotype occurred many times. The chain recombines TRBV11-2 with TRBJ2-7; TRBD1 matches 7 bases. Germline-derived CDR1 and CDR2 are SGHAT and FQNNGV. CDR3 length: 15 residues. J lost 2 bases, V lost 4 bases, and 8 bases had no gene match. In nucleotides, the CDR3 is TGTGCCAGCAGCTCAGTCCGGGACAGCCCCTACGAGCAGTACTTC. This translates into CASSSVRDSPYEQYF.

This clonotype was counted at least ten times. This chain connects TRBV28 to TRBJ1-5; TRBD1 might be the D (5 bases). There are 15 residues in the CDR3. Per the germline V gene, CDR1 is MDHEN and CDR2 is SYDVKM. The ends were cut back, 3 bases at V and 2 bases at J, with 11 bases in the middle. The CDR3 loop reads CASSFVRVGNQPQHF. The CDR3 nucleotides read TGTGCCAGCAGTTTTGTCAGGGTCGGCAATCAGCCCCAGCATTTT.

This clonotype was picked up many times. The rearrangement links TRBV2 to TRBJ1-3; TRBD1 aligns across 7 bases. With 6 bases clipped from V and 4 bases from J, the junction kept 12 bases outside the gene matches. CDR1 is SNHLY, CDR2 FYNNEI, per germline. CDR3 size: 16 residues. CDR3 nucleotides: TGTGCCAGCAGCGTCGAGAGACAGGGCTCCGGAAACACCATATATTTT. It is translated as CASSVERQGSGNTIYF.

This clonotype has at least ten counts. The rearrangement links TRBV20-1 to TRBJ2-7; no clear D. CDR1 and CDR2 from the germline V gene are DFQATT and SNEGSKA (reference sequence). The length of the CDR3 is 11 residues. Trimming left V 5 bases short and J 6 bases short, with 11 bases between. The CDR3: CSAWGIAEQYF. CDR3 sequence (DNA): TGCAGTGCTTGGGGAATAGCCGAGCAGTACTTC.

This clonotype was detected many times. J is TRBJ2-7 and V is TRBV27; 12 bases are a match to TRBD1. J was trimmed by 6 bases and V by 4 bases; bases with no gene match: 7. Germline V gene lookup returns CDR1 MNHEY and CDR2 SMNVEV (reference sequence). The CDR3 spans 15 residues. CDR3 sequence: CASSSLGTGGGEQYF. In DNA form, the CDR3 reads TGTGCCAGCAGTTCACTGGGGACAGGGGGCGGCGAGCAGTACTTC.

This clonotype was detected ten times or more. This sequence joins TRBV3-1 and TRBJ2-2; no definite D call. V lost 1 base and J lost 2, with 5 bases in between. CDR3 length equals 14 residues. CDR1 LGHDT and CDR2 YNNKEL come from the germline V gene (reference sequence). The CDR3 DNA reads TGTGCCAGCAGCCAAGGGACCAACACCGGGGAGCTGTTTTTT. It is translated as CASSQGTNTGELFF.

This clonotype was seen ten or more times. The chain uses TRBV7-9 and TRBJ2-1, with D perhaps matching TRBD2 (5 bases). The V gene's germline CDR1 is SEHNR and CDR2 FQNEAQ (reference sequence). The CDR3 has 17 amino acids. Trimming stripped 5 bases from V and 2 bases from J, with 19 bases between. The CDR3 reads CASSRSSGFPPYNEQFF. The CDR3 DNA is TGTGCCAGCAGCCGCAGTTCGGGGTTCCCGCCCTACAATGAGCAGTTCTTC.

This clonotype was found many times. This chain connects TRBV7-2 to TRBJ1-1; the D is unclear. Germline CDR1 and CDR2: SGHTA and FQGNSA. The CDR3 consists of 13 residues. V was clipped by 1 base and J by 3 bases, with 6 bases between them. CDR3 in DNA: TGTGCCAGCAGCTTAGAGCTGGACACTGAAGCTTTCTTT. Its protein is CASSLELDTEAFF.

About this clonotype: As the CDR3 is not closed by the conserved phenylalanine or tryptophan, this likely results from a read error. It is unclear where the CDR3 begins or ends on the DNA, so no DNA is shown, and the CDR3 is as TCRdb lists it. This chain links TRBV5-1 with TRBJ2-5; the DNA was not compared with TRBD1, the D call given in the table. Germline CDR1 is SGHRS and CDR2 is YFSETQ. From its first to its last residue, the CDR3 has 14 amino acids. The CDR3 region is CASSPNGIQETQHL.

The V gene is TRBV5-5, the J gene TRBJ2-1; the match to TRBD2 covers 9 bases. V was pared by 4 bases and J by 6 bases, with 8 bases of the junction left unmatched. This CDR3 is 15 amino acids long. The germline V gene has CDR1 SGHKS and CDR2 YYEKEE (reference sequence). In DNA form, the CDR3 reads TGTGCCAGCAGCCCCGGGACTAGCCCCTCCAATGAGCAGTTCTTC. Protein sequence: CASSPGTSPSNEQFF.

This clonotype came up many times. The rearrangement links TRBV6-5 to TRBJ2-3; possible D gene TRBD2, 5 bases. V was trimmed by 2 bases and J by 2 bases, leaving 8 bases between them. Germline V gene sequence: CDR1 MNHEY, CDR2 SVGAGI. The CDR3 is 14 residues long. Written as DNA, the CDR3 is TGTGCCAGCAGTTACCAGCGGAACACAGATACGCAGTATTTT. Amino acid sequence: CASSYQRNTDTQYF.

For this clonotype: A much larger clone lies a single base off, so this may be a read error. V and J are TRBV7-2 and TRBJ2-3; 10 bases line up with TRBD1. Germline V CDR1 and CDR2: SGHTA, FQGNSA. V shed 3 bases and J 3 bases; nucleotides not matched to a gene: 0. The CDR3 is 14 residues long. The CDR3 loop reads CTSSLGQGTDTQYF. The CDR3 DNA sequence: TGTACCAGCAGCTTGGGACAGGGGACAGATACGCAGTATTTT.

This clonotype was recorded at least ten times. J is TRBJ1-6 and V is TRBV20-1; 7 bases are shared with TRBD1. The length of the CDR3 is 15 residues. V trimming: 5 bases; J trimming: 4 bases; junction bases outside the gene matches: 8. In germline, CDR1 is DFQATT, CDR2 SNEGSKA (reference sequence). This CDR3 is CSASRTGFYNSPLHF. CDR3 coding DNA: TGCAGTGCTTCCCGGACAGGATTTTATAATTCACCCCTCCACTTT.

In this sample, this clonotype turned up many times. The gene calls are TRBV10-2 and TRBJ2-1, with D maybe TRBD2 (7 bases). The CDR3 extends over 17 amino acids. Germline lookup yields CDR1 WSHSY and CDR2 SAAADI. V was shortened by 3 bases and J by 4 bases, with 19 bases between the two germline ends. CDR3: CASSDPPGRGQYNEQFF. The CDR3 nucleotides read TGCGCCAGCAGTGACCCTCCTGGGAGGGGACAATACAATGAGCAGTTCTTC.